This T cell receptor (beta chain) was found in a study of T cell responses to AZD1222 COVID-19 vaccine. This CDR3 is 14 amino acids long. The junction had 11 bases not matched to a gene; V was cut back by 4 bases and J by 11 bases. The germline V gene encodes CDR1 SGHRS and CDR2 YFSETQ. Details on this clone: The target antigen is unknown.

The method was immunoSEQ multiplex PCR; TCRdb's version includes in-frame clones alone and lacks a portion of them. Altogether 85,000 to 130,000 clones are present, 85% to 90% being singletons, with the ten largest covering 16%. Findings and limits, study-wide: Two AZD1222 administrations were followed by greater Spike-specific TCR breadth and depth.

Sequencing was performed on peripheral blood, taken on day 0 of AZD1222 vaccination. This receptor was identified in an adult in good health. V is TRBV5-1 and J is TRBJ1-1, with TRBD1 matching 10 bases. For the CDR3, the DNA is TGCGCCAGCAGCACCGGGACAGGGGCTGGCGAGGCTTTCTTT. As protein: CASSTGTGAGEAFF.